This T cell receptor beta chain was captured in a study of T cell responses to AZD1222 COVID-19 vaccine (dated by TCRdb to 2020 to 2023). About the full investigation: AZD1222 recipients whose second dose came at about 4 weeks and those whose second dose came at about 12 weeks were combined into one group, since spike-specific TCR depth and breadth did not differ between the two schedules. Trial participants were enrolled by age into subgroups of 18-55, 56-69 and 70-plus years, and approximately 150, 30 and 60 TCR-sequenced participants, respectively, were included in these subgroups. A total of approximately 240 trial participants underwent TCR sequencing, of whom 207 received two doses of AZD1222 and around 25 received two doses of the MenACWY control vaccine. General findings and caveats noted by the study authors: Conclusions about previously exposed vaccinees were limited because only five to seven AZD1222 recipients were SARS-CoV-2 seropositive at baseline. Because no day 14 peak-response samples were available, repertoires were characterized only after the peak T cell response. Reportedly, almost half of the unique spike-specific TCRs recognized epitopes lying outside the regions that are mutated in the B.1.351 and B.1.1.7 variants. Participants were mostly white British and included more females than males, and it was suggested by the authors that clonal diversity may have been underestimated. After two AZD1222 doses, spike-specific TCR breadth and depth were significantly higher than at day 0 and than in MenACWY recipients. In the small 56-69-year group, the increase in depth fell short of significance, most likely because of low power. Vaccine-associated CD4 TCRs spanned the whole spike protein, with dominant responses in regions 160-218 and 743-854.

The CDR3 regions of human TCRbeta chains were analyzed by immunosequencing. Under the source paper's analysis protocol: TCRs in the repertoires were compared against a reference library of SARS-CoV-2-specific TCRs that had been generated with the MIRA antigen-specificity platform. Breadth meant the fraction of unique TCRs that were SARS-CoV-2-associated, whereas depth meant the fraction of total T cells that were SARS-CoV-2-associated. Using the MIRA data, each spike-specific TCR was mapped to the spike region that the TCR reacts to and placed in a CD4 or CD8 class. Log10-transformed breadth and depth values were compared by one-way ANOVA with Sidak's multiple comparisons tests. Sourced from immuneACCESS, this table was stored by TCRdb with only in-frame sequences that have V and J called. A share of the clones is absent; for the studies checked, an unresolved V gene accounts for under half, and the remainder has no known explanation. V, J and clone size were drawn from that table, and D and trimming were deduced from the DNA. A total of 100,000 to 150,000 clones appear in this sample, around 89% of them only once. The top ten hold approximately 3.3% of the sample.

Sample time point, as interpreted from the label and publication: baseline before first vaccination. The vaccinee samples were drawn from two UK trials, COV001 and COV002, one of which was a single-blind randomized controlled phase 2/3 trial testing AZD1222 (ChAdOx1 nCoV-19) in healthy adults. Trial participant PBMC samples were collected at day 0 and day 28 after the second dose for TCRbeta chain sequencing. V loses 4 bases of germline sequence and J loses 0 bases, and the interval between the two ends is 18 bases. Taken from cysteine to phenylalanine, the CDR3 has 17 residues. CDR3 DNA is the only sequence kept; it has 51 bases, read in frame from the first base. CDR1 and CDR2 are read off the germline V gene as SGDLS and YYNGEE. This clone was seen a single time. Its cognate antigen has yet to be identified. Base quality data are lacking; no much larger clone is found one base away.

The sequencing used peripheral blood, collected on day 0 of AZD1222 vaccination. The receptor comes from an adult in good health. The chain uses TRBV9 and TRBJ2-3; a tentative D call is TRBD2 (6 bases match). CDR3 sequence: CASSKTGGSASTDTQYF. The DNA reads TGTGCCAGCAGCAAAACCGGAGGGTCGGCTAGCACAGATACGCAGTATTTT.